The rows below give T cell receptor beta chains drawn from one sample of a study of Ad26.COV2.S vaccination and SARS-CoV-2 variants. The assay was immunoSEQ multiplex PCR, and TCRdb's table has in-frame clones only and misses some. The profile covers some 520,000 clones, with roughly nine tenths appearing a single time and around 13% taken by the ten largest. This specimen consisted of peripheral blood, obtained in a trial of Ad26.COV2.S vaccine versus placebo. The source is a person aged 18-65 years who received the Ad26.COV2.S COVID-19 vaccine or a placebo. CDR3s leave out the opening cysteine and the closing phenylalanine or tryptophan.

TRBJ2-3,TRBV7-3,ASSSGPLGLGSTDTQY
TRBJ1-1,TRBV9,ASSTQPNTEAF
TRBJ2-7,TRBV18,ASSPEGGHEQY
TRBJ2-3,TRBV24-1,ATSGATESTDTQY
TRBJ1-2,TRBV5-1,ASSLAGGANYGYT
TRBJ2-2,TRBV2,ASMRETNTGELF
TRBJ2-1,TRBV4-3,ASSQVPGSNEQF
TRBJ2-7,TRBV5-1,ASSLTFGEQY
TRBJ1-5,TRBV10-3,AISALTDKPQH
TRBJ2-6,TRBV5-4,ASSLQGAVTANVLT